This record looks at one T cell receptor (beta chain) sequence and its context. Its antigen is currently unknown. The CDR3 length is 17 residues. Germline values: CDR1 SGHVS, CDR2 FQNEAQ. Trimming took 2 bases from V and 3 from J; bases not matched to a gene: 10. TCRdb independently ran MiXCR on the reads; one entry per CDR3 protein. The table has about 570,000 distinct CDR3 sequences, over 35% seen once. The entry originates in a study of T cell repertoires in cytomegalovirus infection. Study in general: Based on public TCR beta signatures, there were indications of CMV infection and of a matching HLA type. Overall study results and limits: Based on cumulative public TCR beta family frequency, carriers of CMV plus the relevant HLA were identified.

The sample here was cultured PBMCs, taken from culture after CMV antigen stimulation. The chain employs TRBV7-8 and TRBJ2-7; TRBD2 matches at 10 bases. The receptor's source is a human donor in good health (CMV status not recorded). Some clones in this sample may be carry-over from other donors' samples. CDR3: CASSLTLAGERVYEQYF. Written as DNA, the CDR3 is TGTGCCAGCAGCTTAACCCTAGCGGGAGAAAGAGTCTACGAGCAGTACTTC.